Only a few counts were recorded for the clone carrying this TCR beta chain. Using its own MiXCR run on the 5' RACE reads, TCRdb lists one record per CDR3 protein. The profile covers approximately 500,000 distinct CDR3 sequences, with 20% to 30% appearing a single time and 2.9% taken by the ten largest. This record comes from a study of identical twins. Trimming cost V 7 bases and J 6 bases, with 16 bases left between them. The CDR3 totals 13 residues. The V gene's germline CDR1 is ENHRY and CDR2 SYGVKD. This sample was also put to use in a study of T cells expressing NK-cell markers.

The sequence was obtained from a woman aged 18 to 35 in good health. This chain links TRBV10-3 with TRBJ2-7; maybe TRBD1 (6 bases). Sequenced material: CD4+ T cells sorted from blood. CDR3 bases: TGTGCCATCACCCCACTACAGGGCGGCGAGCAGTACTTC. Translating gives CAITPLQGGEQYF.